The source of this TCR beta chain is a study of CD8+ T cells in alopecia areata. The CDR3 covers 15 residues. CDR1 and CDR2 (germline): SGHTA, FQGNSA. Germline trimming cut 5 bases from V and 9 bases from J; bases unmatched to any gene: 8. Reverse transcription of extracted RNA yielded cDNA, which provided the sequencing template. Here immunoSEQ multiplex PCR was the method, and the copy in TCRdb shows in-frame clones only, minus some. The sample lists about 300,000 clones; roughly 50% were seen once. Treatment noted: oral pan-JAK inhibitor, 5-10 mg twice daily. In its sample, this clone was seen a few times.

The chain uses TRBV7-2 and TRBJ1-6; 9 bases are shared with TRBD1. The sequence was collected from a human donor with alopecia areata. The specimen was CD4+ T cells sorted from blood, collected at week 24, from a patient treated with tofacitinib. This CDR3 is CASSQQGTGTSPLHF. The CDR3 bases are TGTGCCAGCAGCCAACAGGGGACAGGGACTTCACCCCTCCACTTT.